This TCR beta chain was sequenced for a study of T cell changes during pregnancy in multiple sclerosis. Data came from immunoSEQ multiplex PCR; TCRdb stores just in-frame clones and leaves some out. This table has roughly 30,000 clones, under 95% appearing once. Germline values: CDR1 MDHEN, CDR2 SYDVKM. Trimming left V 7 bases short and J 5 bases short, with 21 bases between. This CDR3 is 15 amino acids long. Sequences were derived from CD4+ T cells from peripheral blood mononuclear cells, sampled in the second trimester of pregnancy. This receptor was identified in a female donor with multiple sclerosis, enrolled in a pregnancy study. The V and J genes are TRBV28 and TRBJ2-7; tentative D call: TRBD2 (6 bases). This CDR3 is CASTPPGPGEDEQYF. The CDR3 DNA is TGTGCCAGCACCCCACCGGGACCGGGGGAGGACGAGCAGTACTTC.